This section outlines one T cell receptor beta chain sequence together with its context. Its antigen is undetermined. Researchers reported that TCR beta cDNA libraries carried unique molecular identifiers. TCRdb re-called the PCR reads with MiXCR, one entry per CDR3 protein. The sample carries 650,000 to 900,000 distinct CDR3 sequences, 46% recorded once. This record belongs to a study of post-analysis software for immune sequencing data. Trimming left V 7 bases short and J 4 bases short, with 16 bases between. The germline gives CDR1 KGHSH, CDR2 LQKENI. The CDR3 runs to 14 residues. Study-level results: Included in a set of about 5 TRBV segments more frequent in patients than controls were TRBV5-6, TRBV5-1 and TRBV20-1. People with multiple sclerosis had a significantly lower normalized Chao1 diversity than controls did.

Sequenced sample: blood. This sequence joins TRBV18 and TRBJ1-1; unclear D gene. This clonotype was sampled from a girl aged 5-17 years with multiple sclerosis. The CDR3 spells CASLPDLGSTEAFF. CDR3 in DNA: TGTGCCAGCTTGCCGGATCTAGGTAGCACTGAAGCTTTCTTT. The complete variable domain, with remaining parts taken from reference TRBV18 and TRBJ1-1, reads NAGVMQNPRHLVRRRGQEARLRCSPMKGHSHVYWYRQLPEEGLKFMVYLQKENIIDESGMPKERFSAEFPKEGPSILRIQQVVRGDSAAYFCASLPDLGSTEAFFGQGTRLTVV.